This TCR beta chain is drawn from a study of T cell responses to AZD1222 COVID-19 vaccine. The assay was immunoSEQ multiplex PCR, and TCRdb's table has in-frame clones only and misses some. The table has 140,000 to 150,000 clones, around nine tenths seen once; the top ten hold around 5.2%. The CDR3 sequence is 17 residues long. Per germline, CDR1 LGHNA and CDR2 YNFKEQ. Trimming cost V 4 bases and J 0 bases; bases outside gene matches: 9. The chain combines TRBV4-2 with TRBJ2-3; 8 nucleotides align to TRBD2. The material sequenced was peripheral blood, taken on day 0 of AZD1222 vaccination. The receptor was isolated from an adult in good health. CDR3 region: CASSPRGAGTSTDTQYF. In nucleotides, the CDR3 is TGTGCCAGCAGCCCGCGGGGGGCGGGAACTAGCACAGATACGCAGTATTTT.